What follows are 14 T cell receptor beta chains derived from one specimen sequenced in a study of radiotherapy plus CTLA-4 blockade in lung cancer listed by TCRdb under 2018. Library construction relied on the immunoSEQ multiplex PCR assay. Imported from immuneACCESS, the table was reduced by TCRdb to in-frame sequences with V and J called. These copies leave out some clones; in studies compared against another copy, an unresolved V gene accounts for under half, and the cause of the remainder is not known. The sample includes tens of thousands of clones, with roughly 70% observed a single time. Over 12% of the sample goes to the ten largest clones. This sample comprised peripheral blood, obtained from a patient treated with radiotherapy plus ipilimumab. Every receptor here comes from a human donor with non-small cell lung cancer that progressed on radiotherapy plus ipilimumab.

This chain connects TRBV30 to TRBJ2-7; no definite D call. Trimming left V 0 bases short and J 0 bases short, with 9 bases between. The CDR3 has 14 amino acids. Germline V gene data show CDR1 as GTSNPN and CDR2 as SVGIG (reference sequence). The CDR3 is CAWSVGCVSYEQYF. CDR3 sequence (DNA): TGTGCCTGGAGTGTCGGCTGTGTCTCCTACGAGCAGTACTTC.

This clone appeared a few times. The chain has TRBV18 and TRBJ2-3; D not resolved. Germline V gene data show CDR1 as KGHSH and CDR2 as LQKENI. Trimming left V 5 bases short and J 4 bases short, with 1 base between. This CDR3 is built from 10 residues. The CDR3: CASSADTQYF. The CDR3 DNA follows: TGTGCCAGCTCAGCAGATACGCAGTATTTT.

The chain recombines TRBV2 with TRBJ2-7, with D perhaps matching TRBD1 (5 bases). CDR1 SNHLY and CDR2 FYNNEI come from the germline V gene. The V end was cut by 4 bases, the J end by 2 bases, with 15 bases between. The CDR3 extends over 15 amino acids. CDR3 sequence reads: CASSAPDSGPYEQYF. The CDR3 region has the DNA TGTGCCAGCAGTGCCCCAGACAGTGGCCCCTACGAGCAGTACTTC.

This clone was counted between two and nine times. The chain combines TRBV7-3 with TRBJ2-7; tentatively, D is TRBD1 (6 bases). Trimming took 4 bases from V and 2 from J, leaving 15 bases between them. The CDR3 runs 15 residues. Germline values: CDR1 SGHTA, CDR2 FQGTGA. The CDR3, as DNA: TGTGCCAGCAGCTCCCTACAGGGATCAACCTACGAGCAGTACTTC. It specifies CASSSLQGSTYEQYF.

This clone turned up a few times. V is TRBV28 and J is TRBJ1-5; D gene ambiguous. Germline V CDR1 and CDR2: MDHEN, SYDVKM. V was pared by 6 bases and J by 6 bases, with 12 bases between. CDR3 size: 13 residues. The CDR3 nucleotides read TGTGCCAGCAGGGATCCGGGTAGTCAGCCCCAGCATTTT. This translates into CASRDPGSQPQHF.

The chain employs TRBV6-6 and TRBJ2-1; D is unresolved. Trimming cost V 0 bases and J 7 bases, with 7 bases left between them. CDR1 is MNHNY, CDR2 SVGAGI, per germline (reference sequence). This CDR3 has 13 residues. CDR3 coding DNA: TGTGCCAGCAGTTACTCACCCACTAATGAGCAGTTCTTC. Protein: CASSYSPTNEQFF.

CDR3 residues: CASSIGGGLANQPQHF. CDR3 DNA: TGTGCCAGTAGTATAGGAGGAGGGTTAGCAAATCAGCCCCAGCATTTT. The chain is built from TRBV19 and TRBJ1-5; D not resolved. The ends were cut back, 1 base at V and 4 bases at J, with 14 bases in the middle. CDR1 is LNHDA, CDR2 SQIVND, per germline (reference sequence). This CDR3 contains 16 residues. Together with reference TRBV19 and TRBJ1-5, the CDR3 gives the full variable domain: DGGITQSPKYLFRKEGQNVTLSCEQNLNHDAMYWYRQDPGQGLRLIYYSQIVNDFQKGDIAEGYSVSREKKESFPLTVTSAQKNPTAFYLCASSIGGGLANQPQHFGDGTRLSIL.

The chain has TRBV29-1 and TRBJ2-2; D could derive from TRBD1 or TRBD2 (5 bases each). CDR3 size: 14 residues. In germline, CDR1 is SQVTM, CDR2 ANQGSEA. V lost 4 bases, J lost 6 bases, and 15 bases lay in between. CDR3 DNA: TGCAGCGTTGCCCGGGACCCCAACCCCGGGGAGCTGTTTTTT. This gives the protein CSVARDPNPGELFF.

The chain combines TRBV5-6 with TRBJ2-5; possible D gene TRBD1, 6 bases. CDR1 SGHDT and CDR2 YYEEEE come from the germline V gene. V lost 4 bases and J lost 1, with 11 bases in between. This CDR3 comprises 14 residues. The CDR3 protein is CASSGQGTQETQYF. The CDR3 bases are TGTGCCAGCAGCGGCCAGGGGACCCAAGAGACCCAGTACTTC.

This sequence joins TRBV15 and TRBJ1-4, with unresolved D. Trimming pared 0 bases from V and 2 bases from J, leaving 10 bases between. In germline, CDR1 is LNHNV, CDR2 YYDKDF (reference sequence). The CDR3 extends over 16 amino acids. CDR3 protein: CATSRDIMGTNEKLFF. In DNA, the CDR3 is TGTGCCACCAGCAGAGATATCATGGGTACTAATGAAAAACTGTTTTTT. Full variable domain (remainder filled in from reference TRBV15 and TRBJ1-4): DAMVIQNPRYQVTQFGKPVTLSCSQTLNHNVMYWYQQKSSQAPKLLFHYYDKDFNNEADTPDNFQSRRPNTSFCFLDIRSPGLGDTAMYLCATSRDIMGTNEKLFFGSGTQLSVL.

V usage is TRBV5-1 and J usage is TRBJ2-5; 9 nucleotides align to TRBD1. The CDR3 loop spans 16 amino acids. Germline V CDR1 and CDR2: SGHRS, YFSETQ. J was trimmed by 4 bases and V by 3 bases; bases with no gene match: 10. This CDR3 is CASSSPGQGVGETQYF. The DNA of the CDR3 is TGCGCCAGCAGCTCTCCGGGACAGGGAGTGGGAGAGACCCAGTACTTC.

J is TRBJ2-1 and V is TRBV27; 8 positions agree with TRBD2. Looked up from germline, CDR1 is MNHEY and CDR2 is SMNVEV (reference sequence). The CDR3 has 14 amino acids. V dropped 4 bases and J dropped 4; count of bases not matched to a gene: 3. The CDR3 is CASSSAGVYNEQFF. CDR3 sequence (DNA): TGTGCCAGCAGTTCAGCGGGGGTTTACAATGAGCAGTTCTTC.

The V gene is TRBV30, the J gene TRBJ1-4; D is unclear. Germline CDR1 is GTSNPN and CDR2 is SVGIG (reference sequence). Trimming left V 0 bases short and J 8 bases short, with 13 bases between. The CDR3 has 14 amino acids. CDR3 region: CAWSVKGLVEKLFF. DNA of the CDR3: TGTGCCTGGAGTGTAAAGGGTTTGGTGGAAAAACTGTTTTTT.

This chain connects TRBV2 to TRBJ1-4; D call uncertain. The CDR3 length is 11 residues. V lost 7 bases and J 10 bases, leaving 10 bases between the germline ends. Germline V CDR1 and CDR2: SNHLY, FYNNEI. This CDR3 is CASMRTGKLFF. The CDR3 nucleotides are TGTGCCAGCATGAGGACGGGAAAACTGTTTTTT.